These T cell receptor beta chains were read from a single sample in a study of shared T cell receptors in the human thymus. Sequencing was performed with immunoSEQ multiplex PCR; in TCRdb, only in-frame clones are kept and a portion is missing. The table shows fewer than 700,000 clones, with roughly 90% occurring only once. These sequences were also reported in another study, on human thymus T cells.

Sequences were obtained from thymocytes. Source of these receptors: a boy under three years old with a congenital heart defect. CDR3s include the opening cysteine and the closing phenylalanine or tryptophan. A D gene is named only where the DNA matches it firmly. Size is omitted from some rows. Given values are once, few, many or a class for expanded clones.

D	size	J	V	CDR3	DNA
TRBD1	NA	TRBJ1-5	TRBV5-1	CASSLEQGSQPQHF	TGCGCCAGCAGCTTGGAACAGGGGAGTCAGCCCCAGCATTTT
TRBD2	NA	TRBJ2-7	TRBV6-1	CASSSGRVDEQYF	TGTGCCAGCAGTAGCGGGAGGGTAGACGAGCAGTACTTC
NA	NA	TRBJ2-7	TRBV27	CASSSTLVHRSYEQYF	TGTGCCAGCAGTTCGACACTAGTCCACCGATCCTACGAGCAGTACTTC
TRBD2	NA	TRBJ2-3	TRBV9	CASSERGTSGIGTDTQYF	TGTGCCAGCAGCGAAAGGGGGACTAGCGGGATAGGCACAGATACGCAGTATTTT
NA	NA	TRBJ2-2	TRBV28	CASSWTRNTGELFF	TGTGCCAGCAGCTGGACTCGTAACACCGGGGAGCTGTTTTTT
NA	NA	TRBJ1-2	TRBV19	CASSLGGPQTLGYTF	TGTGCCAGTAGTCTCGGGGGGCCCCAAACCCTGGGCTACACCTTC
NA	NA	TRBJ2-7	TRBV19	CASSIIGGQARHEQYF	TGTGCCAGTAGTATTATCGGTGGGCAGGCGCGTCACGAGCAGTACTTC
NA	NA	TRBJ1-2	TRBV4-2	CASSQSFPSPANYGYTF	TGTGCCAGCAGCCAATCATTCCCCTCCCCAGCTAACTATGGCTACACCTTC
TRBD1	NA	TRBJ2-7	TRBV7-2	CASSLKGTGGNLSFYEQYF	TGTGCCAGCAGCTTGAAGGGGACAGGGGGGAATCTTTCGTTCTACGAGCAGTACTTC
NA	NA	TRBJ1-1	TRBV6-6	CASSYRGSAEAFF	TGTGCCAGCAGTTACCGCGGAAGTGCTGAAGCTTTCTTT
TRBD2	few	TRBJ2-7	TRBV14	CASSQATSGVTYEQYF	TGTGCCAGCAGCCAAGCTACTAGCGGGGTAACCTACGAGCAGTACTTC
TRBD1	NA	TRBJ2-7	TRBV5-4	CASSEGQGLEGEQYF	TGTGCCAGCAGCGAAGGACAGGGCCTTGAGGGCGAGCAGTACTTC
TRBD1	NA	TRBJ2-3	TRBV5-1	CASSSAPGTGVLSTDTQYF	TGCGCCAGCAGCTCGGCCCCCGGGACAGGGGTTCTGAGCACAGATACGCAGTATTTT
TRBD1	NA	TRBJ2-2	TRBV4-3	CASSQSYRGSGELFF	TGCGCCAGCAGCCAGAGTTACAGGGGATCCGGGGAGCTGTTTTTT
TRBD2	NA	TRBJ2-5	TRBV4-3	CASSLGDSGRAGETQYF	TGCGCCAGCAGCCTGGGAGATAGCGGGAGGGCCGGAGAGACCCAGTACTTC
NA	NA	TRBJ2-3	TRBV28	CASSRGQGHYTQYF	TGTGCCAGCAGTAGGGGCCAGGGCCACTATACGCAGTATTTT
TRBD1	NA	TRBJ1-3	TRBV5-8	CASTQGQGGSGNTIYF	TGTGCCAGCACACAAGGACAGGGCGGGTCTGGAAACACCATATATTTT
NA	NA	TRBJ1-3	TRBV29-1	CSECRERCSGNTIYF	TGCAGCGAATGCCGGGAAAGGTGCTCTGGAAACACCATATATTTT
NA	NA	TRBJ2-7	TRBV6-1	CASWSGNEQYF	TGTGCCAGCTGGTCAGGGAACGAGCAGTACTTC
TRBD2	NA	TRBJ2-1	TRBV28	CASSTRASGRWDEQFF	TGTGCCAGCAGTACCCGGGCTAGCGGGAGGTGGGATGAGCAGTTCTTC
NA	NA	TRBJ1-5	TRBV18	CASSHGSNQPQHF	TGTGCCAGCTCACACGGTAGCAATCAGCCCCAGCATTTT
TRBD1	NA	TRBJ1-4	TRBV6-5	CATGPGTDNEKLFF	TGTGCCACGGGACCCGGGACAGATAATGAAAAACTGTTTTTT
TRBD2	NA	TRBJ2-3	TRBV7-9	CASSLKTLAERRDTQYF	TGTGCCAGCAGCTTAAAGACACTAGCGGAGAGGAGGGATACGCAGTATTTT
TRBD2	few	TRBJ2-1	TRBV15	CATSSFPWTSGRVRNEQFF	TGTGCCACCAGCAGCTTCCCCTGGACTAGCGGGAGGGTAAGGAATGAGCAGTTCTTC
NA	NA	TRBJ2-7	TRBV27	CASSFGQGLIHEQYF	TGTGCCAGCAGTTTCGGGCAGGGTTTAATCCACGAGCAGTACTTC
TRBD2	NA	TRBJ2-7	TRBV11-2	CASSWPGLAFYEQYF	TGTGCCAGCAGCTGGCCGGGACTAGCCTTTTACGAGCAGTACTTC
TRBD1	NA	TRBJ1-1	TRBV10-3	CAISEPTGGTEAFF	TGTGCCATCAGTGAGCCGACAGGGGGCACTGAAGCTTTCTTT
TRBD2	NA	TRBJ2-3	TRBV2	CASLLAGADTQYF	TGTGCCAGCCTACTAGCGGGAGCTGATACGCAGTATTTT
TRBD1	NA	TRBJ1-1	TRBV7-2	CASSLARTGATEAFF	TGTGCCAGCAGCTTAGCGCGGACAGGCGCTACTGAAGCTTTCTTT
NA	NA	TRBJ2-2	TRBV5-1	CASSFAPLPGHLNTGELFF	TGCGCCAGCAGCTTTGCCCCCCTCCCGGGACATCTGAACACCGGGGAGCTGTTTTTT
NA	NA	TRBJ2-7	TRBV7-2	CASSLRGSQEEQYF	TGTGCCAGCAGCTTACGGGGTTCCCAGGAGGAGCAGTACTTC
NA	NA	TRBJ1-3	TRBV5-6	CASSLDPGTGNTIYF	TGTGCCAGCAGCTTGGACCCGGGGACTGGAAACACCATATATTTT
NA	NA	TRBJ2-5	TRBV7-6	CASSRDLYGRKTQYF	TGTGCCAGCAGCCGGGACTTATATGGACGGAAGACCCAGTACTTC
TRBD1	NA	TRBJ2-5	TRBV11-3	CASSLSDRAIQETQYF	TGTGCCAGCAGCTTGTCCGACAGGGCCATCCAAGAGACCCAGTACTTC
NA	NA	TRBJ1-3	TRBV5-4	CAIAGIRDHQGSGNTIYF	TGTGCCATCGCGGGGATAAGAGACCACCAGGGCTCTGGAAACACCATATATTTT
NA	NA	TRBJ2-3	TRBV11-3	CASSLESDARGPTDTQYF	TGTGCCAGCAGCTTAGAGTCTGACGCGCGGGGCCCCACAGATACGCAGTATTTT
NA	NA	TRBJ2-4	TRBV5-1	CASSLGQEIAKNIQYF	TGCGCCAGCAGCTTGGGACAGGAGATAGCCAAAAACATTCAGTACTTC
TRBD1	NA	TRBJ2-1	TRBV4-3	CASSQEASWDSRSYNEQFF	TGCGCCAGCAGCCAAGAAGCAAGTTGGGACAGTCGCTCCTACAATGAGCAGTTCTTC
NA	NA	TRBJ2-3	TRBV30	CAWSEGTSTDTQYF	TGTGCCTGGAGTGAGGGGACTAGCACAGATACGCAGTATTTT
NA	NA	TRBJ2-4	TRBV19	CASSVRLMGIQYF	TGTGCCAGTAGTGTGAGACTAATGGGCATTCAGTACTTC